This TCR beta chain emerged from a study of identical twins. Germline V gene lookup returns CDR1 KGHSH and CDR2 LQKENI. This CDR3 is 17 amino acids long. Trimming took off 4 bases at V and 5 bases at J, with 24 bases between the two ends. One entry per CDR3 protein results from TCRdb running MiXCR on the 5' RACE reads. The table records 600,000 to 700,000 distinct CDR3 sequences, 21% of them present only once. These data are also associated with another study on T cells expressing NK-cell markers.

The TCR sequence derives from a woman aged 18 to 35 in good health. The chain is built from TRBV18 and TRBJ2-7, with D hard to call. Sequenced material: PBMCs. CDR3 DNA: TGTGCCAGCTCACGAAGGTATGGAGACTCCAGGATTAACGAGCAGTACTTC. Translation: CASSRRYGDSRINEQYF.